Below are 32 T cell receptor beta chains sequenced from a single sample in a study of Ad26.COV2.S vaccination and SARS-CoV-2 variants (dated by TCRdb to the early 2020s). The treatment or condition label of this sample denotes: some 20 received Ad26.COV2.S at low or high dose, single or two shots; 5 received placebo; per-sample allocation not given. For vaccine and placebo recipients, the sequenced repertoires came from samples collected on day 63 after the first injection. The library was generated by the immunoSEQ multiplex PCR assay. The clones in this table, taken by TCRdb from immuneACCESS, are in-frame only. Not every clone is retained; where verified, under half of the shortfall comes from an unresolved V gene, and the cause of the rest is unknown. Counted in this sample were fewer than 600,000 clones; 80% to 90% of them appeared once. The leading ten clones occupy 1.7% of the sample. Sequencing was performed on peripheral blood, taken in a trial of Ad26.COV2.S vaccine versus placebo. These receptors all stem from a person aged 18-65 years who received the Ad26.COV2.S COVID-19 vaccine or a placebo.

Notes on this clone: It may be a read error: a sequence one base away is much more abundant. The sample has other DNA sequences that encode this CDR3 too. The CDR3 region is CASSQAGMNTEAFF. The CDR3, as DNA: TGTGCCAGCAGCCAAGCCGGGATGAACACTGAAGCTTTCTTT. V and J are TRBV14 and TRBJ1-1; D remains ambiguous. Trimming left V 1 base short and J 0 bases short, with 6 bases between. The CDR3 has 14 amino acids. CDR1 is SGHDN, CDR2 FVKESK, per germline.

This clone was seen more than once but under ten times. This sequence joins TRBV4-2 and TRBJ1-1; D not resolved. The V end was cut by 3 bases, the J end by 0 bases, with 5 bases between. Germline lookup yields CDR1 LGHNA and CDR2 YNFKEQ. This CDR3 is 13 amino acids long. The CDR3 loop reads CASSQQLNTEAFF. CDR3 DNA sequence: TGTGCCAGCAGCCAGCAACTGAACACTGAAGCTTTCTTT.

The J gene is TRBJ2-2, the V gene TRBV18; TRBD1 agrees at 7 bases. J was trimmed by 0 bases and V by 6 bases; bases with no gene match: 10. Germline CDR1 and CDR2: KGHSH and LQKENI. The CDR3 runs 17 residues. The CDR3 sequence is CASSPAKGTANTGELFF. The CDR3 DNA is TGTGCCAGCTCTCCGGCAAAGGGGACAGCGAACACCGGGGAGCTGTTTTTT.

V and J are TRBV6-5 and TRBJ2-5; D is unresolved. Trimming pared 7 bases from V and 4 bases from J, leaving 16 bases between. The CDR3 totals 14 residues. The V gene's germline CDR1 is MNHEY and CDR2 SVGAGI. The CDR3 DNA reads as TGTGCCAGCACCCAAGGGTGGCCCAGAGAGACCCAGTACTTC. Its translation: CASTQGWPRETQYF.

V usage is TRBV18 and J usage is TRBJ1-1; D call uncertain. The germline V and J ends were trimmed by 3 bases and 0 bases, with 11 bases remaining between them. Looked up from germline, CDR1 is KGHSH and CDR2 is LQKENI. The CDR3 spans 15 residues. CDR3 bases: TGTGCCAGCTCACCGAGGCGGGCAGTGAACACTGAAGCTTTCTTT. Translating gives CASSPRRAVNTEAFF.

The V gene is TRBV6-6, the J gene TRBJ2-5; the match to TRBD2 covers 9 bases. Germline V gene lookup returns CDR1 MNHNY and CDR2 SVGAGI (reference sequence). V lost 6 bases, J lost 5 bases, and 10 bases stayed unmatched. The CDR3 is 15 residues long. The CDR3 DNA reads as TGTGCCAGCAGGGTCAGCGGGAGGAGAGAGGAGACCCAGTACTTC. Encoded protein: CASRVSGRREETQYF.

The J gene is TRBJ2-2, the V gene TRBV7-6; 7 bases line up with TRBD1. The CDR3 runs to 15 residues. V was clipped by 5 bases and J by 4 bases; unmatched bases: 7. Germline V gives CDR1 SGHVS, CDR2 FNYEAQ. The CDR3 loop reads CASSLWDSSTGELFF. In DNA form, the CDR3 reads TGTGCCAGCAGCCTATGGGACAGTTCCACCGGGGAGCTGTTTTTT.

This clone was detected a few times. This chain uses TRBV2 with TRBJ1-6; tentative D call: TRBD1 (5 bases). Germline V gene sequence: CDR1 SNHLY, CDR2 FYNNEI. The CDR3 extends over 19 amino acids. Trimming stripped 4 bases from V and 0 bases from J, with 19 bases between. The CDR3 is CASSALRPQGLSYNSPLHF. The CDR3 bases are TGTGCCAGCAGTGCCCTCCGGCCTCAGGGACTCTCCTATAATTCACCCCTCCACTTT.

The V gene is TRBV7-8, the J gene TRBJ1-1, with unresolved D. Trimming left V 5 bases short and J 11 bases short, with 12 bases between. This CDR3 spans 11 amino acids. Germline CDR1 SGHVS, CDR2 FQNEAQ. The CDR3 spells CASSPREAAFF. The CDR3 DNA reads TGTGCCAGCAGCCCTCGAGAGGCGGCTTTCTTT.

This chain uses TRBV7-8 with TRBJ2-1; D remains ambiguous. Trimming shortened V by 2 bases and J by 4 bases, and 12 bases separated the two germline ends. The CDR3 runs to 15 residues. Per the germline V gene, CDR1 is SGHVS and CDR2 is FQNEAQ. For the CDR3, the DNA is TGTGCCAGCAGCTTATTAGGCAGGTGGTACAATGAGCAGTTCTTC. This translates into CASSLLGRWYNEQFF.

This clone was found many times. The CDR3 reads CASSYSEWEGVDTEAFF. CDR3 DNA sequence: TGTGCCAGCAGTTACTCCGAATGGGAGGGGGTTGACACTGAAGCTTTCTTT. V is TRBV6-2 or TRBV6-3 and J is TRBJ1-1; a weak D match, TRBD1 (6 bases). V was trimmed by 0 bases and J by 3 bases, leaving 17 bases between them. CDR3 length equals 17 residues. Germline CDR1 and CDR2: MNHEY and SVGEGT.

The V call is TRBV12-3 or TRBV12-4, the J call TRBJ1-5; D gene uncertain. This CDR3 comprises 13 residues. V was clipped by 2 bases and J by 4 bases, with 6 bases between them. CDR3 region: CASSLRGNQPQHF. DNA of the CDR3: TGTGCCAGCAGTTTACGGGGAAATCAGCCCCAGCATTTT.

V and J are TRBV5-1 and TRBJ1-5, with D maybe TRBD1 (5 bases). Germline CDR1 reads SGHRS; CDR2 reads YFSETQ. V was trimmed by 1 base and J by 5 bases, leaving 13 bases between them. This CDR3 region has 15 residues. CDR3 amino acids: CASSLQGDGDQPQHF. As DNA, the CDR3 is TGCGCCAGCAGCTTGCAAGGGGATGGGGATCAGCCCCAGCATTTT.

The chain couples TRBV7-8 to TRBJ1-1; a possible D gene is TRBD1 (6 bases). The V end lost 2 bases, the J end lost 2 bases, and 15 bases lay between the germline ends. This CDR3 comprises 16 residues. Per the germline V gene, CDR1 is SGHVS and CDR2 is FQNEAQ. The CDR3 coding sequence is TGTGCCAGCAGCTTAACTAGTAGGGGGAGAAACACTGAAGCTTTCTTT. Encoded protein: CASSLTSRGRNTEAFF.

The chain combines TRBV28 with TRBJ1-4; 7 bases are shared with TRBD1. V lost 10 bases to trimming and J lost 7 bases; unmatched junction nucleotides: 6. Germline V gene data show CDR1 as MDHEN and CDR2 as SYDVKM. The CDR3 has 12 amino acids. CDR3 amino acids: CATVKGAEKLFF. CDR3 coding DNA: TGTGCCACCGTAAAGGGGGCTGAAAAACTGTTTTTT. The entire variable domain, with the rest obtained from reference TRBV28 and TRBJ1-4, is as follows: DVKVTQSSRYLVKRTGEKVFLECVQDMDHENMFWYRQDPGLGLRLIYFSYDVKMKEKGDIPEGYSVSREKKERFSLILESASTNQTSMYLCATVKGAEKLFFGSGTQLSVL.

The J gene is TRBJ1-4, the V gene TRBV5-1; 10 bases align to TRBD1. This CDR3 region has 15 residues. Germline V lookup: CDR1 SGHRS, CDR2 YFSETQ. V was clipped by 4 bases and J by 10 bases; unmatched bases: 10. CDR3 coding DNA: TGCGCCAGCAGCCTGGAGGGACAGGGGCATGTAAAACTGTTTTTT. It yields the protein CASSLEGQGHVKLFF.

The chain combines TRBV2 with TRBJ2-1; D remains ambiguous. Germline V gene sequence: CDR1 SNHLY, CDR2 FYNNEI. V lost 6 bases to trimming and J lost 3 bases, with 6 bases between them. The CDR3 extends over 12 amino acids. The CDR3 reads CASRGDYNEQFF. CDR3 DNA sequence: TGTGCCAGCAGGGGTGACTACAATGAGCAGTTCTTC.

The chain uses TRBV7-3 and TRBJ2-2, with 7 bases fitting TRBD1. CDR1 and CDR2 (germline): SGHTA, FQGTGA. J was trimmed by 2 bases and V by 5 bases; bases with no gene match: 2. The CDR3 spans 14 residues. In DNA form, the CDR3 reads TGTGCCAGCAGCCGGGACAGCAACACCGGGGAGCTGTTTTTT. The encoded protein is CASSRDSNTGELFF.

V and J are TRBV18 and TRBJ2-7, with TRBD2 matching over 10 bases. The ends lost 1 base at V and 4 bases at J; junction bases unmatched: 4. Germline V gives CDR1 KGHSH, CDR2 LQKENI. The CDR3 has 15 amino acids. CDR3: CASSPRLAGVYEQYF. The CDR3 DNA sequence: TGTGCCAGCTCACCACGTCTAGCGGGAGTATACGAGCAGTACTTC.

This clone showed up just once. This chain links TRBV28 with TRBJ2-7; the match to TRBD2 covers 9 bases. Trimming took 6 bases from V and 7 from J; bases not matched to a gene: 16. Germline assignment: CDR1 MDHEN and CDR2 SYDVKM. The CDR3 has 16 amino acids. Here the CDR3 reads CASSYGGGGRAREQYF. In DNA form, the CDR3 reads TGTGCCAGCAGCTATGGAGGAGGCGGGAGGGCGCGTGAGCAGTACTTC.

This clone was found once. The chain has TRBV14 and TRBJ2-5, with D maybe TRBD2 (6 bases). Germline loops: CDR1 SGHDN, CDR2 FVKESK. This CDR3 has 18 amino acids. Trimming took 1 base from V and 5 from J, leaving 23 bases between them. Here the CDR3 DNA reads TGTGCCAGCAGCCAAGGTCGCTCGATATGGGGCGGGAAGGAGACCCAGTACTTC. Its translation is CASSQGRSIWGGKETQYF.

The V gene is TRBV18, the J gene TRBJ2-1; D is unresolved. Germline V gives CDR1 KGHSH, CDR2 LQKENI. V dropped 5 bases and J dropped 1 base, with 9 bases sitting between them. The CDR3 has 14 residues. The CDR3 region is CASSADSSYNEQFF. The CDR3 DNA is TGTGCCAGCTCAGCCGATAGTTCCTACAATGAGCAGTTCTTC. Looking up the rest from reference TRBV18 and TRBJ2-1 gives the full variable domain: NAGVMQNPRHLVRRRGQEARLRCSPMKGHSHVYWYRQLPEEGLKFMVYLQKENIIDESGMPKERFSAEFPKEGPSILRIQQVVRGDSAAYFCASSADSSYNEQFFGPGTRLTVL.

This clone was detected a few times. J is TRBJ1-5 and V is TRBV30; D gene uncertain. V was cut by 5 bases and J by 5 bases, with 7 bases left in between. The CDR3 covers 11 residues. Germline V gene data show CDR1 as GTSNPN and CDR2 as SVGIG (reference sequence). CDR3 coding DNA: TGTGCCTGGGGACGGGATCAGCCCCAGCATTTT. It specifies CAWGRDQPQHF. Filled out from reference TRBV30 and TRBJ1-5, the complete variable domain reads SQTIHQWPATLVQPVGSPLSLECTVEGTSNPNLYWYRQAAGRGLQLLFYSVGIGQISSEVPQNLSASRPQDRQFILSSKKLLLSDSGFYLCAWGRDQPQHFGDGTRLSIL.

The CDR3 DNA reads as TGTGCCAGCAGTTCCGGGACTAGCGGGATGAGTTATGTCCACGAGCAGTACTTC. Amino acids: CASSSGTSGMSYVHEQYF. This chain joins TRBV11-2 and TRBJ2-7, with 13 bases that match TRBD2. The V gene's germline CDR1 is SGHAT and CDR2 FQNNGV. The CDR3 is 18 residues long. With V trimmed by 6 bases and J by 5 bases, 16 bases remained unmatched.

The genes are TRBV7-2 and TRBJ2-7; 7 positions match TRBD1. V dropped 5 bases and J dropped 2; count of bases not matched to a gene: 3. This CDR3 has 13 residues. From germline, CDR1 is SGHTA and CDR2 FQGNSA. The CDR3 reads CASSTDRTYEQYF. The CDR3 DNA sequence: TGTGCCAGCAGCACGGACAGGACCTACGAGCAGTACTTC.

The chain carries TRBV5-1 and TRBJ2-3, with D possibly being TRBD2 (6 bases). There are 17 residues in the CDR3. CDR1 and CDR2 (germline): SGHRS, YFSETQ. Trimming took off 3 bases at V and 0 bases at J, with 17 bases between the two ends. The DNA of the CDR3 is TGCGCCAGCAGCTCGAAGGTCGGGGGACGAAGCACAGATACGCAGTATTTT. This sequence encodes CASSSKVGGRSTDTQYF.

The chain uses TRBV6-4 and TRBJ2-1; tentatively, D is TRBD1 (5 bases). The germline V gene has CDR1 MRHNA and CDR2 SNTAGT. The CDR3 runs 14 residues. The V end was cut by 0 bases, the J end by 7 bases, with 10 bases between. DNA for the CDR3: TGTGCCAGCAGTGACTCAATTAGGGGTAATGAGCAGTTCTTC. This translates into CASSDSIRGNEQFF.

This clone was seen a single time. V and J are TRBV5-4 and TRBJ1-1; D is perhaps TRBD1 (6 bases). Germline V CDR1 and CDR2: SGHNT, YYREEE (reference sequence). The CDR3 contains 16 residues. Deletions cut 5 bases from V and 0 bases from J, with 17 bases between. The CDR3 DNA reads as TGTGCCAGCAGTTGGGGGGGGCGGACGATGAACACTGAAGCTTTCTTT. It specifies CASSWGGRTMNTEAFF.

The chain recombines TRBV6-5 with TRBJ2-3, with 7 bases aligning to TRBD1. Germline V CDR1 and CDR2: MNHEY, SVGAGI. CDR3 size: 16 residues. Trimming at V came to 4 bases and at J to 1 base, leaving 8 bases not matched to a gene. DNA for the CDR3: TGTGCCAGCAGTTCACACAGGGGACGGGGCACAGATACGCAGTATTTT. It codes for CASSSHRGRGTDTQYF.

This chain connects TRBV28 to TRBJ2-7; D is uncertain. The germline V and J ends were trimmed by 6 bases and 1 base, with 10 bases remaining between them. The CDR3 has 13 amino acids. CDR1 is MDHEN and CDR2 is SYDVKM in the germline V gene. The CDR3 protein is CASSRDSSYEQYF. CDR3 in DNA: TGTGCCAGCAGCCGAGATAGTTCCTACGAGCAGTACTTC.

This chain links TRBV30 with TRBJ2-7; 7 bases match TRBD1. Germline assignment: CDR1 GTSNPN and CDR2 SVGIG (reference sequence). This CDR3 spans 14 amino acids. Trimming at V came to 4 bases and at J to 5 bases, leaving 11 bases not matched to a gene. CDR3 in amino acids: CAWMWKQGKDEQYF. DNA for the CDR3: TGTGCCTGGATGTGGAAACAGGGGAAGGACGAGCAGTACTTC.

J is TRBJ2-2 and V is TRBV2; D is undetermined. Trimming cost V 7 bases and J 6 bases, with 9 bases left between them. The CDR3 extends over 12 amino acids. The germline CDR1 and CDR2 sequences are SNHLY and FYNNEI. The CDR3 protein is CASTNDPGELFF. In nucleotides, the CDR3 is TGTGCCAGCACCAATGACCCCGGGGAGCTGTTTTTT.